Each of the 26 T cell receptor beta chains below was sequenced from the same sample in a study of CD8 T cells in Susac syndrome. A quantity of about 0.5 to 1 ug RNA underwent reverse transcription using random hexamers. One entry per CDR3 protein, called by TCRdb with MiXCR from the immunoSEQ multiplex PCR reads. The profile shows some 220,000 distinct CDR3 sequences, nearly 97% of them singletons. The sample was CD4+ T cells from PBMCs. The receptors originated from a human donor with multiple sclerosis.

The chain combines TRBV20-1 with TRBJ2-3; D uncertain. The CDR3 has 13 amino acids. The germline CDR1 and CDR2 sequences are DFQATT and SNEGSKA (reference sequence). V lost 0 bases to trimming and J lost 1 base, with 5 bases between them. This chain's CDR3 is CSARDQGTDTQYF. For the CDR3, the DNA is TGCAGTGCTAGAGATCAAGGCACAGATACGCAGTATTTT.

Here the CDR3 reads CSIGTQYSYEQYF. CDR3 in DNA: TGCAGCATCGGGACGCAGTACTCCTACGAGCAGTACTTC. This chain joins TRBV29-1 and TRBJ2-7; D is tentatively TRBD1 or TRBD2 (5 bases each). The V end was cut by 8 bases, the J end by 0 bases, with 14 bases between. CDR1 is SQVTM and CDR2 is ANQGSEA in the germline V gene. The length of the CDR3 is 13 residues.

This chain uses TRBV12-3 or TRBV12-4 with TRBJ2-7; 7 bases map to TRBD1. The trim removed 7 bases at V and 1 base at J, leaving 4 bases unmatched. The CDR3 loop spans 13 amino acids. In DNA, the CDR3 is TGTGCCAGCACGGACAGGAATTCCTACGAGCAGTACTTC. It translates to CASTDRNSYEQYF.

The rearrangement joins TRBV4-1 to TRBJ2-7, with 8 nucleotides matching TRBD2. There are 15 residues in the CDR3. CDR1 is MGHRA, CDR2 YSYEKL, per germline. Losses at the gene ends were 1 base for V and 6 bases for J; bases not matched to a gene: 8. For the CDR3, the DNA is TGCGCCAGCAGCCAAGTGTTAGCGGGAACGGGCGAGCAGTACTTC. This translates into CASSQVLAGTGEQYF.

The chain recombines TRBV9 with TRBJ2-5; TRBD2 aligns across 11 bases. The CDR3 extends over 16 amino acids. Trimming cost V 0 bases and J 4 bases; bases outside gene matches: 5. Germline lookup yields CDR1 SGDLS and CDR2 YYNGEE. The CDR3 spells CASSVDSGGARETQYF. The CDR3 bases are TGTGCCAGCAGCGTAGATAGCGGGGGGGCCCGAGAGACCCAGTACTTC.

V is TRBV12-3 or TRBV12-4 and J is TRBJ1-2; TRBD1 matches 9 bases. The CDR3 has 14 amino acids. With V trimmed by 1 base and J by 8 bases, 5 bases remained unmatched. The CDR3 nucleotides are TGTGCCAGCAGTTTAGTGGGACAGGGTGGCGGCTACACCTTC. Its translation: CASSLVGQGGGYTF.

This chain uses TRBV5-4 with TRBJ2-3; D remains unclear. Looked up from germline, CDR1 is SGHNT and CDR2 is YYREEE (reference sequence). The length of the CDR3 is 15 residues. V was pared by 3 bases and J by 0 bases, with 11 bases between. CDR3 protein: CASSYERPSTDTQYF. The CDR3 DNA sequence: TGTGCCAGCAGCTACGAAAGACCTAGCACAGATACGCAGTATTTT.

V is TRBV3-1 and J is TRBJ2-7; 8 positions match TRBD1. Trimming cost V 3 bases and J 2 bases; bases outside gene matches: 12. Germline assignment: CDR1 LGHDT and CDR2 YNNKEL (reference sequence). This CDR3 has 17 amino acids. CDR3 in DNA: TGTGCCAGCAGCCACCGACGTACGAAACAGGGGGCCTACGAGCAGTACTTC. It translates to CASSHRRTKQGAYEQYF.

This chain connects TRBV29-1 to TRBJ1-2; TRBD1 agrees at 8 bases. CDR3 length: 13 amino acids. The V gene end was trimmed by 7 bases and the J gene end by 6 bases; junction bases not matched to a gene: 10. Germline-derived CDR1 and CDR2 are SQVTM and ANQGSEA. CDR3 bases: TGCAGCGCCGGACAACAGGGGGACCATGGCTACACCTTC. Translation gives CSAGQQGDHGYTF.

The gene calls are TRBV4-2 and TRBJ1-6, with D unresolved. This CDR3 is built from 12 residues. Germline V gives CDR1 LGHNA, CDR2 YNFKEQ. V was trimmed by 1 base and J by 11 bases, leaving 6 bases between them. The CDR3 nucleotides read TGTGCCAGCAGCCAAGGTGTGGCACCCCTCCACTTT. This gives the protein CASSQGVAPLHF.

There are a few counts of this clonotype. The gene calls are TRBV6-1 and TRBJ2-5; D unclear. This CDR3 is 12 amino acids long. Looked up from germline, CDR1 is MNHNS and CDR2 is SASEGT. Trimming removed 2 bases at V and 5 bases at J, with 6 bases between. The chain's CDR3 is CASSEYGETQYF. The DNA for the CDR3 is TGTGCCAGCAGTGAATATGGGGAGACCCAGTACTTC.

DNA for the CDR3: TGTGCCACCAGTGCGGCAGGGAATCAGCCCCAGCATTTT. Encoded protein: CATSAAGNQPQHF. The chain carries TRBV24-1 and TRBJ1-5; D might be TRBD1 (5 bases). Trimming took off 5 bases at V and 4 bases at J, with 8 bases between the two ends. Germline V gene sequence: CDR1 KGHDR, CDR2 SFDVKD. The CDR3 runs to 13 residues.

The rearrangement uses TRBV13 and TRBJ2-3; TRBD2 matches 9 bases. The CDR3 consists of 15 residues. In germline, CDR1 is PRHDT, CDR2 FYEKMQ (reference sequence). V gave up 4 bases and J gave up 5 bases; unmatched junction bases: 7. CDR3 sequence (DNA): TGTGCCAGCAGCTATAGCGGGGGAGAGTTAGATACGCAGTATTTT. This encodes CASSYSGGELDTQYF.

The V gene is TRBV11-1, the J gene TRBJ1-1, with 9 bases identical to TRBD1. In germline, CDR1 is SGHAT, CDR2 FQDESV (reference sequence). V trimming: 1 base; J trimming: 1 base; junction bases outside the gene matches: 1. The CDR3 is 15 residues long. The CDR3 spells CASSLEGQGNTEAFF. CDR3 DNA: TGTGCCAGCAGCTTAGAGGGACAGGGGAACACTGAAGCTTTCTTT.

Here the CDR3 reads CASSPLAGGPTTQYF. For the CDR3, the DNA is TGTGCCAGCAGTCCCCTAGCGGGAGGGCCAACTACGCAGTATTTT. The chain joins TRBV28 to TRBJ2-3; 12 bases agree with TRBD2. The CDR3 is made up of 15 amino acids. Trimming removed 5 bases from V and 8 bases from J; junction bases left unmatched: 8. Per germline, CDR1 MDHEN and CDR2 SYDVKM.

The chain combines TRBV7-2 with TRBJ2-5; D is undetermined. This CDR3 is built from 13 residues. Germline V gene lookup returns CDR1 SGHTA and CDR2 FQGNSA. V was pared by 2 bases and J by 7 bases, with 11 bases between. CDR3: CASSLRQSGTQYF. Written as DNA, the CDR3 is TGTGCCAGCAGCTTACGGCAGTCCGGGACCCAGTACTTC.

The V and J genes are TRBV20-1 and TRBJ2-5, with D tentatively TRBD1 (6 bases). Trimming took 4 bases from V and 0 from J, leaving 18 bases between them. Germline V CDR1 and CDR2: DFQATT, SNEGSKA (reference sequence). The CDR3 is made up of 16 amino acids. The CDR3 DNA reads as TGCAGTGCTAAGAGACCCCCGGGACAACACCAAGAGACCCAGTACTTC. This sequence encodes CSAKRPPGQHQETQYF.

This CDR3 is CSAASVEASSYNEQFF. The DNA for the CDR3 is TGCAGTGCCGCGTCGGTGGAAGCAAGCTCCTACAATGAGCAGTTCTTC. The V call is TRBV20-1, the J call TRBJ2-1; no firm D call. This CDR3 has 16 amino acids. Germline-derived CDR1 and CDR2 are DFQATT and SNEGSKA (reference sequence). Trimming took 6 bases from V and 0 from J, leaving 18 bases between them.

The rearrangement links TRBV30 to TRBJ2-1; 7 bases are shared with TRBD1. The trim removed 2 bases at V and 4 bases at J, leaving 5 bases unmatched. The CDR3 is 14 amino acids. CDR1 and CDR2 (germline): GTSNPN, SVGIG (reference sequence). The CDR3 coding sequence is TGTGCCTGGAGTCCGGGACAGTTTTACAATGAGCAGTTCTTC. It yields the protein CAWSPGQFYNEQFF.

CDR3: CASSQGRDTEAFF. The CDR3, as DNA: TGTGCCAGCTCGCAGGGGAGGGACACTGAAGCTTTCTTT. The rearrangement uses TRBV18 and TRBJ1-1; D possibly corresponds to TRBD1 (6 bases). Trimming removed 6 bases from V and 3 bases from J, with 11 bases in between. Germline CDR1 reads KGHSH; CDR2 reads LQKENI. CDR3 size: 13 residues.

The rearrangement joins TRBV28 to TRBJ2-7; 7 bases align to TRBD2. The junction had 10 bases not matched to a gene; V was cut back by 8 bases and J by 6 bases. The CDR3 spans 13 residues. The V gene's germline CDR1 is MDHEN and CDR2 SYDVKM. The CDR3 region is CASHSPWEGEQYF. CDR3 bases: TGTGCCAGCCACTCTCCCTGGGAGGGCGAGCAGTACTTC.

This clonotype showed up just once. The chain is built from TRBV27 and TRBJ2-2; tentatively, D is TRBD1 or TRBD2 (5 bases each). This CDR3 has 16 amino acids. V lost 5 bases and J 3 bases, leaving 16 bases between the germline ends. Germline loops: CDR1 MNHEY, CDR2 SMNVEV (reference sequence). The CDR3 loop is CASSLITGAHTGELFF. The DNA for the CDR3 is TGTGCCAGCAGTCTAATAACCGGGGCCCACACCGGGGAGCTGTTTTTT.

The chain joins TRBV3-1 to TRBJ2-3; possible D gene TRBD2, 5 bases. Germline CDR1 and CDR2: LGHDT and YNNKEL (reference sequence). V shed 1 base and J shed 1 base, with 15 bases lying between them. The CDR3 covers 17 residues. CDR3 in amino acids: CASSQVLAGTGTDTQYF. The CDR3 DNA reads TGTGCCAGCAGCCAAGTCCTCGCGGGTACCGGCACAGATACGCAGTATTTT.

The chain has TRBV29-1 and TRBJ2-5; D gene uncertain. V shed 6 bases and J shed 1 base, with 18 bases lying between them. Germline CDR1 and CDR2: SQVTM and ANQGSEA. This CDR3 comprises 15 residues. CDR3 sequence reads: CSVTSKVGTQETQYF. CDR3 nucleotides: TGCAGCGTAACTTCGAAGGTGGGAACCCAAGAGACCCAGTACTTC. The complete variable domain, with remaining parts taken from reference TRBV29-1 and TRBJ2-5, reads SAVISQKPSRDICQRGTSLTIQCQVDSQVTMMFWYRQQPGQSLTLIATANQGSEATYESGFVIDKFPISRPNLTFSTLTVSNMSPEDSSIYLCSVTSKVGTQETQYFGPGTRLLVL.

The genes are TRBV3-1 and TRBJ1-2, with D tentatively TRBD1 (5 bases). The ends were cut back, 1 base at V and 4 bases at J, with 13 bases in the middle. Germline V gene lookup returns CDR1 LGHDT and CDR2 YNNKEL (reference sequence). The CDR3 is 15 residues long. The CDR3 is CASSQGGTAIYGYTF. In DNA, the CDR3 is TGTGCCAGCAGCCAAGGCGGGACGGCAATCTATGGCTACACCTTC.

The rearrangement links TRBV29-1 to TRBJ2-1; possible D gene TRBD2, 5 bases. Trimming pared 2 bases from V and 7 bases from J, leaving 6 bases between. CDR1 and CDR2 from the germline V gene are SQVTM and ANQGSEA. This CDR3 is built from 11 residues. The CDR3 here is CSVERRNEQFF. CDR3 nucleotides: TGCAGCGTTGAACGGAGGAATGAGCAGTTCTTC.